This T cell receptor (beta chain) was captured by sequencing in a study of blood T cells in healthy people across ages. Study-level background: For every two T cells, template switching captured about one barcoded beta molecule.

Germline lookup yields CDR1 ENHRY and CDR2 SYGVKD. V lost 0 bases and J 1 base, leaving 10 bases between the germline ends. This CDR3 has 16 amino acids. Comments on this clonotype: Its specificity is unknown.

Together with a sample-barcoded 5' primer, a J-beta primer mix was included in a second PCR lasting roughly 6 to 12 cycles. Each CDR3 protein gets one entry after TCRdb re-called the 5' RACE reads with MiXCR. The sample records 920,000 or so distinct CDR3 sequences, more than 35% being singletons. Study-wide points: Naive T cell percentage by flow cytometry tracked strongly with beta diversity. PBMC samples, being unsorted, prevented any conclusive comparison of naive and antigen-experienced cells.

Each donor supplied approximately 10 milliliters of peripheral blood. This sequence originates from a woman aged 55-75 years in good health. J is TRBJ1-5 and V is TRBV10-3; no firm D call. Specimen: blood. In DNA form, the CDR3 reads TGTGCCATCAGTGAGTCAGTTTTGGGGAGCAATCAGCCCCAGCATTTT. Its translation is CAISESVLGSNQPQHF.